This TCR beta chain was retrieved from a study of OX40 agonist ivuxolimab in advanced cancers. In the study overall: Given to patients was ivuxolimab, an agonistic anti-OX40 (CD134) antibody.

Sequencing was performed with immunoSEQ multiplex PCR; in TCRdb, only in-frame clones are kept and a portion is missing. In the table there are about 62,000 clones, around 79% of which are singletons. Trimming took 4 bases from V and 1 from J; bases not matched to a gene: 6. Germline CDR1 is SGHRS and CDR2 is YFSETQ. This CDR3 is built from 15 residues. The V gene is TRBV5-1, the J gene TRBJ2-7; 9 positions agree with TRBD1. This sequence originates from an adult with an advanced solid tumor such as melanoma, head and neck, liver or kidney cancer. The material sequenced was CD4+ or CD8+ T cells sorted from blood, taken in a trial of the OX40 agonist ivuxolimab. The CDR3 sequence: CASSTTGGASYEQYF. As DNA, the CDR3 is TGCGCCAGCAGCACCACAGGGGGCGCTTCCTACGAGCAGTACTTC.